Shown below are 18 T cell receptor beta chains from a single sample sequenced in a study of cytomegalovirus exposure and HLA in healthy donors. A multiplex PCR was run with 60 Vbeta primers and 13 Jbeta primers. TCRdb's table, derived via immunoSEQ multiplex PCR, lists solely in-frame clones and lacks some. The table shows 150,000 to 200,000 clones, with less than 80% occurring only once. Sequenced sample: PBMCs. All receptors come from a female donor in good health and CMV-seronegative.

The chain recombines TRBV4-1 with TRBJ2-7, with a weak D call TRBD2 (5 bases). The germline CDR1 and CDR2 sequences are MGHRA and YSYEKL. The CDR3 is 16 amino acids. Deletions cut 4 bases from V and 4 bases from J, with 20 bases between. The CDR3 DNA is TGCGCCAGCAGCCGAGGGTTGGCGGAACTTTCTTACGAGCAGTACTTC. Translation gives CASSRGLAELSYEQYF.

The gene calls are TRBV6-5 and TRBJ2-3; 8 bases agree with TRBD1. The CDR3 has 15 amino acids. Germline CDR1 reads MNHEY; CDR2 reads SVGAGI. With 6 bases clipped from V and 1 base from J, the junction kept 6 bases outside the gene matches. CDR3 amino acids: CASRRTGSGTDTQYF. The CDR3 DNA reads TGTGCCAGCAGGCGGACAGGGTCGGGCACAGATACGCAGTATTTT.

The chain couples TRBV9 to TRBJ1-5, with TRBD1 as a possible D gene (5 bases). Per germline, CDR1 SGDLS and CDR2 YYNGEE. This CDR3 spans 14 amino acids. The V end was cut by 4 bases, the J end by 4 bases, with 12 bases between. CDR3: CASSPDTTNQPQHF. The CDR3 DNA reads TGTGCCAGCAGCCCGGACACCACAAATCAGCCCCAGCATTTT.

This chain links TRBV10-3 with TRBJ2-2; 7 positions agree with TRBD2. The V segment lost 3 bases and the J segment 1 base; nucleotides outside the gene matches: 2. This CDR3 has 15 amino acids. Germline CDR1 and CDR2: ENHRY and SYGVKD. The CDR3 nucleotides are TGTGCCATCAGTGATTTAGCGGGGAACACCGGGGAGCTGTTTTTT. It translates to CAISDLAGNTGELFF.

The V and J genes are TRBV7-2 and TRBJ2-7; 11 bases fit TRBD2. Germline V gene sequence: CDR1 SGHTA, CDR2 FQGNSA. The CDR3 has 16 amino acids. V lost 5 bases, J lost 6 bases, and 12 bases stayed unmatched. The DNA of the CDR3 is TGTGCCAGCAGCCCCACGACTAGCGGGAAACGAGGCGAGCAGTACTTC. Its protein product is CASSPTTSGKRGEQYF.

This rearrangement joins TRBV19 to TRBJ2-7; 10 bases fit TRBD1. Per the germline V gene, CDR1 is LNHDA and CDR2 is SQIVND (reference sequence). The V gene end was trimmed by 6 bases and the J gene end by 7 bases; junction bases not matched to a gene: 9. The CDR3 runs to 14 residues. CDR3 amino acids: CASRRQGASGEQYF. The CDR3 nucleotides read TGTGCCAGTAGAAGACAGGGGGCATCGGGGGAGCAGTACTTC.

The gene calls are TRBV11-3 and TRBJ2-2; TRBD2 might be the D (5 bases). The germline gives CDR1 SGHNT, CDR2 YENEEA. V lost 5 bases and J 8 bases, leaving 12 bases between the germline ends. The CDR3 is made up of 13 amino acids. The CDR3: CASSGVKRGELFF. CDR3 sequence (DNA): TGTGCCAGCAGCGGCGTCAAGCGGGGGGAGCTGTTTTTT.

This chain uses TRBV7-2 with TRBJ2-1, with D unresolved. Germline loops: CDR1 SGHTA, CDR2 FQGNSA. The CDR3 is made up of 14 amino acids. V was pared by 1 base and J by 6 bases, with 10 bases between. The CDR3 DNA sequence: TGTGCCAGCAGCTTAGTGTCCCCGGGCAATGAGCAGTTCTTC. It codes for CASSLVSPGNEQFF.

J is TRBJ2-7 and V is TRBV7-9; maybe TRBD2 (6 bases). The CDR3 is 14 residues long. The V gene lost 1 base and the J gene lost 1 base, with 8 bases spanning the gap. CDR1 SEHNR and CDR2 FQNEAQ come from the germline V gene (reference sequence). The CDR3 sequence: CASSLGGDSYEQYF. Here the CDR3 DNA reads TGTGCCAGCAGCTTAGGCGGGGATTCCTACGAGCAGTACTTC.

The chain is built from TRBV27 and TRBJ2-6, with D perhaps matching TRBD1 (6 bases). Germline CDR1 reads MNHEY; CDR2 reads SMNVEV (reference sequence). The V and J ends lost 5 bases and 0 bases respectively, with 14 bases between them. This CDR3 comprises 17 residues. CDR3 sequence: CASSHPPGDSGANVLTF. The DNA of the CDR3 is TGTGCCAGCAGTCATCCCCCAGGGGACTCTGGGGCCAACGTCCTGACTTTC.

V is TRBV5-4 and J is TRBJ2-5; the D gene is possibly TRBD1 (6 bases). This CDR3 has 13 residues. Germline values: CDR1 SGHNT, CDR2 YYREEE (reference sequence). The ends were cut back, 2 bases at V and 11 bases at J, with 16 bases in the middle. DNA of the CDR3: TGTGCCAGCAGCTTTAGGACAGCTGGGGAGCAGTACTTC. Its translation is CASSFRTAGEQYF.

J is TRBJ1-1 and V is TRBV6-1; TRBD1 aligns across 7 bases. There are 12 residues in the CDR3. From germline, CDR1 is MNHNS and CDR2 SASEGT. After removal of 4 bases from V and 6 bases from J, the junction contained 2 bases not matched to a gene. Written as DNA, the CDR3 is TGTGCCAGCAGTGCCGGGACAGCTGAAGCTTTCTTT. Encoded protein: CASSAGTAEAFF.

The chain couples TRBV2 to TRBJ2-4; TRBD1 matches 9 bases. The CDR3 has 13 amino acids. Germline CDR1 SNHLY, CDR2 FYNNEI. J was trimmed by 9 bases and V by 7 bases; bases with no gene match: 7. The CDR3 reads CASMGQGGGIQYF. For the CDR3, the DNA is TGTGCCAGCATGGGACAGGGCGGAGGCATTCAGTACTTC.

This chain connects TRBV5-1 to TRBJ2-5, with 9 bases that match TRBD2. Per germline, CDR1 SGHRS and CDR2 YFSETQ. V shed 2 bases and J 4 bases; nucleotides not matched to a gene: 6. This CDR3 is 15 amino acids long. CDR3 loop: CASSFEVAGAETQYF. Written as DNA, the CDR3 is TGCGCCAGCAGCTTCGAGGTAGCGGGAGCAGAGACCCAGTACTTC. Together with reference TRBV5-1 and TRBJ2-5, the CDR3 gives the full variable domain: KAGVTQTPRYLIKTRGQQVTLSCSPISGHRSVSWYQQTPGQGLQFLFEYFSETQRNKGNFPGRFSGRQFSNSRSEMNVSTLELGDSALYLCASSFEVAGAETQYFGPGTRLLVL.

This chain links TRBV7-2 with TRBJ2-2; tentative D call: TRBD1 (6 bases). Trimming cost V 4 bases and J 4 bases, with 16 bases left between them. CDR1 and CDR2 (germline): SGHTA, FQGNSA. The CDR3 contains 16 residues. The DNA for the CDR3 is TGTGCCAGCAGCTCCCCAGGGGTAGCCCGCACCGGGGAGCTGTTTTTT. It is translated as CASSSPGVARTGELFF.

The CDR3 reads CASSLGGGAGETQYF. The CDR3 DNA is TGTGCCAGCAGTTTGGGCGGGGGGGCGGGGGAGACCCAGTACTTC. The chain is built from TRBV28 and TRBJ2-5, with 9 bases that match TRBD2. The trim removed 3 bases at V and 5 bases at J, leaving 7 bases unmatched. The CDR3 sequence is 15 residues long. Germline V gene sequence: CDR1 MDHEN, CDR2 SYDVKM.

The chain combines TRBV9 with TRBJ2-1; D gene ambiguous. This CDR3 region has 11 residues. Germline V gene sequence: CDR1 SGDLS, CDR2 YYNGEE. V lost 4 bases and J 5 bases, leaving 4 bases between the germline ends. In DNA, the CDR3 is TGTGCCAGCAGCTCAAACAATGAGCAGTTCTTC. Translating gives CASSSNNEQFF.

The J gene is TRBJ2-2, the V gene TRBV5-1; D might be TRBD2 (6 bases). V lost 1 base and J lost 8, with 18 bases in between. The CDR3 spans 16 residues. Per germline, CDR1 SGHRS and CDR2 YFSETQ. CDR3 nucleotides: TGCGCCAGCAGCTTGACGTCGGGACTCGCGGGAGGGGAGCTGTTTTTT. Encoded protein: CASSLTSGLAGGELFF. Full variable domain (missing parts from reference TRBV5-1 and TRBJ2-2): KAGVTQTPRYLIKTRGQQVTLSCSPISGHRSVSWYQQTPGQGLQFLFEYFSETQRNKGNFPGRFSGRQFSNSRSEMNVSTLELGDSALYLCASSLTSGLAGGELFFGEGSRLTVL.